The next 8 T cell receptor beta chains were all read from a single sample in a study of blood T cell repertoires in COVID-19. Method: immunoSEQ multiplex PCR; TCRdb's copy keeps in-frame clones and lacks some. The sample shows under 75,000 clones, around 92% of them seen only once. Material: peripheral blood. The receptors here all came from a man in his forties or fifties with active COVID-19.

This chain connects TRBV4-3 to TRBJ1-3; no clear D. Per germline, CDR1 LGHNA and CDR2 YSLEER. Trimming took off 4 bases at V and 0 bases at J, with 13 bases between the two ends. The CDR3 consists of 16 residues. As DNA, the CDR3 is TGCGCCAGCAGCCCCGGCGGATTACACTCTGGAAACACCATATATTTT. Protein sequence: CASSPGGLHSGNTIYF.

The rearrangement joins TRBV5-1 to TRBJ2-3, with 12 bases identical to TRBD2. The CDR3 sequence is 17 residues long. The germline V gene encodes CDR1 SGHRS and CDR2 YFSETQ. V trimming: 0 bases; J trimming: 0 bases; junction bases outside the gene matches: 2. The CDR3 sequence is CASSLAGTSGSTDTQYF. The CDR3 DNA sequence: TGCGCCAGCAGCTTGGCCGGGACTAGCGGGAGCACAGATACGCAGTATTTT. Drawing the rest from reference TRBV5-1 and TRBJ2-3, the complete variable domain is KAGVTQTPRYLIKTRGQQVTLSCSPISGHRSVSWYQQTPGQGLQFLFEYFSETQRNKGNFPGRFSGRQFSNSRSEMNVSTLELGDSALYLCASSLAGTSGSTDTQYFGPGTRLTVL.

The chain couples TRBV6-2 or TRBV6-3 to TRBJ1-6; D is ambiguous. The CDR3 sequence is 13 residues long. The germline V gene has CDR1 MNHEY and CDR2 SVGEGT. V lost 0 bases to trimming and J lost 9 bases, with 6 bases between them. CDR3 nucleotides: TGTGCCAGCAGTTACTCGAATAGTTCACCCCTCCACTTT. Its translation: CASSYSNSSPLHF.

The chain is built from TRBV6-5 and TRBJ2-7, with a weak D call TRBD1 (6 bases). The CDR3 contains 14 residues. Trimming removed 6 bases from V and 4 bases from J, with 16 bases in between. Germline values: CDR1 MNHEY, CDR2 SVGAGI. The CDR3 here is CASSPGTPTYEQYF. Written as DNA, the CDR3 is TGTGCCAGCAGCCCCGGGACACCCACATACGAGCAGTACTTC.

The rearrangement uses TRBV5-6 and TRBJ2-3; 9 bases fit TRBD2. Germline V CDR1 and CDR2: SGHDT, YYEEEE. Trimming removed 5 bases from V and 1 base from J; junction bases left unmatched: 14. The CDR3 runs 18 residues. The CDR3 DNA follows: TGTGCCAGCAGGTCTTCTAGCGGGGCGGGGTGGGGCACAGATACGCAGTATTTT. This translates into CASRSSSGAGWGTDTQYF.

V is TRBV7-8 and J is TRBJ2-1; the D is unclear. The CDR3 is 15 residues long. Deletions cut 5 bases from V and 7 bases from J, with 18 bases between. The germline gives CDR1 SGHVS, CDR2 FQNEAQ. The CDR3: CASSPRILTPNEQFF. DNA for the CDR3: TGTGCCAGCAGCCCGCGGATTCTTACACCTAATGAGCAGTTCTTC.

The genes are TRBV9 and TRBJ2-1; 8 bases fit TRBD1. Unmatched junction bases numbered 7, after V lost 1 base and J lost 10 bases. The germline CDR1 and CDR2 sequences are SGDLS and YYNGEE. The CDR3 runs 14 residues. The CDR3 region has the DNA TGTGCCAGCAGCGTATTCCGCACAGGGGGGGAGCAGTTCTTC. Translated: CASSVFRTGGEQFF.

The chain combines TRBV7-9 with TRBJ2-4; 7 nucleotides agree with TRBD1. Germline lookup yields CDR1 SEHNR and CDR2 FQNEAQ (reference sequence). With 1 base clipped from V and 5 bases from J, the junction kept 5 bases outside the gene matches. The CDR3 loop spans 15 amino acids. The CDR3 nucleotides read TGTGCCAGCAGCTTAGAGCGACAGGGACAAAACATTCAGTACTTC. Residues: CASSLERQGQNIQYF.